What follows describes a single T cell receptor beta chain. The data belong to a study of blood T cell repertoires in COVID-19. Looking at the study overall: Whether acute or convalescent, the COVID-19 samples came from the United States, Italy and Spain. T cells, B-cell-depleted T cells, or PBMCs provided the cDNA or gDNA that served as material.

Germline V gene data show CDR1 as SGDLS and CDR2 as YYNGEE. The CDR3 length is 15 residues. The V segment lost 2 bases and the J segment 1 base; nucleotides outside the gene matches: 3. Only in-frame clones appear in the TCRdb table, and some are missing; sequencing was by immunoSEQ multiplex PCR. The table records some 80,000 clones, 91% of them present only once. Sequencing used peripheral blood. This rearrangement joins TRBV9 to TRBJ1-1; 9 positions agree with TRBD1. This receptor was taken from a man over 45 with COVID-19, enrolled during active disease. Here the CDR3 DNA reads TGTGCCAGCAGCGTTTCGACAGGGGGGAACACTGAAGCTTTCTTT. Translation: CASSVSTGGNTEAFF.